The entry that follows covers one TCR beta chain sequence. Its specificity is not known. The V and J ends lost 0 bases and 7 bases respectively, with 12 bases between them. The CDR3 consists of 14 residues. Germline lookup yields CDR1 KGHSH and CDR2 LQKENI. The sample belongs to a study of cytomegalovirus exposure and HLA in healthy donors. Overall study context: In an earlier analysis, 90 million to 120 million unique TCR beta sequences were found from approximately 170 million T cells. Genotyping showed roughly 76% of 398 donors falling in the Caucasian-associated ancestry cluster.

Vbeta (60) and Jbeta (13) primers were used in the PCR. The protocol was immunoSEQ multiplex PCR, while the TCRdb copy is restricted to in-frame clones and leaves out a portion. Among approximately 100,000 clones listed, roughly 80% were seen once. The study, taken as a whole, reports: Investigators reported 164 TCR beta chains as tied to cytomegalovirus. A missense variant in DCLRE1C was later tied to TCR beta V- and J-gene trimming.

This receptor was obtained from a female donor in good health and CMV-seropositive. The V gene is TRBV18, the J gene TRBJ1-2, with a weak D call TRBD1 (6 bases). The source material was PBMCs. Here the CDR3 DNA reads TGTGCCAGCTCACCACCGAACAGGGATGGTGGCTACACCTTC. It yields the protein CASSPPNRDGGYTF.